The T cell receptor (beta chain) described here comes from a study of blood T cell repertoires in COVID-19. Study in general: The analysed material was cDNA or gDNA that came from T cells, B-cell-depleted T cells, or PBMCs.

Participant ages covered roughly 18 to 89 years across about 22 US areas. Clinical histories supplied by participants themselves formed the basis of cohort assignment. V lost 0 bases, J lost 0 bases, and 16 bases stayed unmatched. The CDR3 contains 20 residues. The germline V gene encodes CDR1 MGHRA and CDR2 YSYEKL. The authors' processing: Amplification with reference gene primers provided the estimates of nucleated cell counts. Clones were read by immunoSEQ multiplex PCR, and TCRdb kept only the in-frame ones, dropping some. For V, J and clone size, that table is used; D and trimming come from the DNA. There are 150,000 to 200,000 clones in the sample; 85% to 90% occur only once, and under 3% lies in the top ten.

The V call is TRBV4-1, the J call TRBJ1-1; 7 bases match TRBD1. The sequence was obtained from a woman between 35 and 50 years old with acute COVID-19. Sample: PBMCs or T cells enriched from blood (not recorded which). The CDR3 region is CASSQEMRGRIATMNTEAFF. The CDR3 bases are TGCGCCAGCAGCCAAGAGATGAGGGGGCGGATCGCCACTATGAACACTGAAGCTTTCTTT.